Listed below are T cell receptor beta chains from one sample, sequenced in a study of cytomegalovirus exposure and HLA in healthy donors. Clones were read by immunoSEQ multiplex PCR, and TCRdb kept only the in-frame ones, dropping some. The repertoire consists of about 200,000 clones, with 80% to 90% occurring once and the leading ten covering approximately 0.31%. Sequencing was performed on PBMCs. These receptors were taken from a young woman in good health and CMV-seronegative. The conserved cysteine and the conserved F or W are not part of the CDR3 here.

V gene,J gene,CDR3 protein
TRBV18,TRBJ2-5,ASSPPSGGLGETQY
TRBV19,TRBJ1-5,ASSSRRGMGQPQH
TRBV6-1,TRBJ1-1,ASTRFIDGAF
TRBV5-1,TRBJ2-3,ASSLGLRAGEKGTDTQY
TRBV20-1,TRBJ1-2,SAGGGGYT
TRBV29-1,TRBJ2-2,SVGLTGGTGELF
TRBV5-4,TRBJ2-5,ASSQGQIQETQY
TRBV5-1,TRBJ2-2,ASSPDWGVTGELF
TRBV5-6,TRBJ2-7,ASSFGGGEQY
TRBV7-8,TRBJ2-5,ASSLDRDGQETQY
TRBV28,TRBJ2-7,ASRGQALYEQY
TRBV2,TRBJ1-2,ASGGNYGYT
TRBV28,TRBJ2-7,ASSSPPRGLYEQY
TRBV5-4,TRBJ2-1,ASSLGIAGGYNEQF
TRBV6-1,TRBJ2-1,ASTGTSGRNEQF
TRBV7-3,TRBJ2-1,ASSLEWSSYNEQF